This is a list of T cell receptor beta chains from one sample in a study of Ad26.COV2.S vaccination and SARS-CoV-2 variants. Method: immunoSEQ multiplex PCR; TCRdb's copy keeps in-frame clones and lacks some. Of some 390,000 clones listed, about 89% were seen once; the top ten hold under 2%. The sequences come from peripheral blood, collected in a trial of Ad26.COV2.S vaccine versus placebo. The receptors come from a person aged 18 to 59 who received the Ad26.COV2.S COVID-19 vaccine or a placebo. CDR3s include the opening cysteine and the closing phenylalanine or tryptophan. The D gene is left open where the match is weak. Size is stated for part of the rows, as once, few or many counts, or as a class when the clone is expanded.

j_gene,d_gene,v_gene,abundance,CDR3nt,CDR3aa
TRBJ2-6,-,TRBV10-3,-,TGTGCCACCAGACTGTTCGGGGCCAACGTCCTGACTTTC,CATRLFGANVLTF
TRBJ2-5,-,TRBV11-1,-,TGTGCCAGCAGCAGCCGGGGGGAGACCCAGTACTTC,CASSSRGETQYF
TRBJ1-1,TRBD1,TRBV28,-,TGTGCCACCTCCGCAGGGGGCGCAACTTTCTTT,CATSAGGATFF
TRBJ1-3,-,TRBV7-2,-,TGTGCCAGCAGCTTCTCCGGGGCAGTTGGAAACACCATATATTTT,CASSFSGAVGNTIYF
TRBJ2-2,-,TRBV30,-,TGTGCCGGGGATCCAGAGGGGGTCCTGAACACCGGGGAGCTGTTTTTT,CAGDPEGVLNTGELFF
TRBJ1-2,TRBD1,TRBV28,-,TGTGCCAGCAGTGGGACAGCACCTTGGGGCTACACCTTC,CASSGTAPWGYTF
TRBJ2-7,TRBD1,TRBV30,once,TGTGCCTGGAGTGTGACAGGGGAGGACGAGCAGTACTTC,CAWSVTGEDEQYF
TRBJ2-1,-,TRBV4-2,-,TGTGCCAGCAGCCAAGAGGTGGCGGGCCCCAATGAGCAGTTCTTC,CASSQEVAGPNEQFF
TRBJ2-7,TRBD1,TRBV5-1,-,TGCGCCAGCAGGGGGAGCCGAGGGACAGGGACCGAGCAGTACTTC,CASRGSRGTGTEQYF
TRBJ2-5,-,TRBV20-1,-,TGCAGTGCCCACCCGAGGGAGACCCAGTACTTC,CSAHPRETQYF
TRBJ2-7,TRBD1,TRBV5-1,-,TGCGCCAGCAGCAACCTGGGACAGGGGAAAGTTTACGAGCAGTACTTC,CASSNLGQGKVYEQYF
TRBJ1-2,TRBD1,TRBV9,-,TGTGCCAGCAGCGCAAACACGAGGGGACAGGACTATGGCTACACCTTC,CASSANTRGQDYGYTF
TRBJ2-3,-,TRBV2,-,TGTGCCAGCAGTGTTAGCGGAGCCACAGATACGCAGTATTTT,CASSVSGATDTQYF
TRBJ2-1,TRBD2,TRBV2,-,TGTGCCAGCAGTGGACTAGCGGGTTCCTACAATGAGCAGTTCTTC,CASSGLAGSYNEQFF
TRBJ2-7,TRBD2,TRBV7-8,-,TGTGCCAGCAGCTGGGGCAGCGGGAGTGCCGAGCAGTACTTC,CASSWGSGSAEQYF
TRBJ2-2,-,TRBV28,-,TGTGCCAGCAGTCCCCCGGGCCCTAGGCCCCCCGGGGAGCTGTTTTTT,CASSPPGPRPPGELFF
TRBJ1-1,TRBD1,TRBV30,-,TGTGCCTGGAACAGGGGGAATAGTGAAGCTTTCTTT,CAWNRGNSEAFF
TRBJ2-7,-,TRBV11-2,-,TGTGCCAGCAGCTTCACCGGGACCGCATCCTACGAGCAGTACTTC,CASSFTGTASYEQYF
TRBJ2-3,-,TRBV7-3,-,TGTGCCAGCAGCTTGGTCGGGTCAGATACGCAGTATTTT,CASSLVGSDTQYF
TRBJ2-7,TRBD2,TRBV19,-,TGTGCCAGTAGTATCGCAGCGGGGCTCTCCTACGAGCAGTACTTC,CASSIAAGLSYEQYF
TRBJ1-1,TRBD1,TRBV5-4,few,TGTGCCAGCAGCTTGGACAGGGGGAACACTGAAGCTTTCTTT,CASSLDRGNTEAFF
TRBJ2-1,TRBD1,TRBV4-1,once,TGCGCCAGCAGCCAAGGGACAGGGGTCACCTACAATGAGCAGTTCTTC,CASSQGTGVTYNEQFF
TRBJ2-1,-,TRBV11-3,once,TGTGCCAGCAGCTTAGAAGCGATTCACAATGAGCAGTTCTTC,CASSLEAIHNEQFF
TRBJ1-6,TRBD1,TRBV27,few,TGTGCCAGCAGTTTATCGAACAGGGGGAATTCACCCCTCCACTTT,CASSLSNRGNSPLHF
TRBJ1-4,TRBD1,TRBV27,-,TGTGCCAGCAGGCCTATCGGACAGGGCGGGGAAAAACTGTTTTTT,CASRPIGQGGEKLFF
TRBJ2-1,TRBD2,TRBV7-3,-,TGTGCCAGCAGCTCCGGGACTAGCGGGTTCTACAATGAGCAGTTCTTC,CASSSGTSGFYNEQFF
TRBJ2-6,TRBD2,TRBV4-2,-,TGTGCCAGCAGCCAAGATGGACTAGCGGGCTCTGGGGCCAACGTCCTGACTTTC,CASSQDGLAGSGANVLTF
TRBJ2-4,-,TRBV5-6,-,TGTGCCAGCAGATCTGGACAGATACTAGCCAAAAACATTCAGTACTTC,CASRSGQILAKNIQYF
TRBJ1-2,-,TRBV3-1/TRBV3-2,-,TGTGCCAGCAGCCGGGTAGGTGGCTATGGCTACACCTTC,CASSRVGGYGYTF
TRBJ2-7,TRBD1,TRBV4-2,-,TGTGCCAGCAGCCAAGAGGACAGGGGCTCCTTACTCTCCTACGAGCAGTACTTC,CASSQEDRGSLLSYEQYF
TRBJ1-1,-,TRBV27,-,TGTGCCAGCAGTACAGCAGCGAACACTGAAGCTTTCTTT,CASSTAANTEAFF
TRBJ1-5,-,TRBV5-6,-,TGTGCCAGCAGCTTGGCTGGGGCCAATCAGCCCCAGCATTTT,CASSLAGANQPQHF
TRBJ2-1,TRBD2,TRBV5-4,-,TGTGCCAGCAGCTTAGCGGGAAGCGATGAGCAGTTCTTC,CASSLAGSDEQFF
TRBJ2-1,TRBD2,TRBV5-1,-,TGCGCCAGCAGCTTGGGGACTAGCGGGTCCTACAATGAGCAGTTCTTC,CASSLGTSGSYNEQFF
TRBJ2-1,-,TRBV3-1/TRBV3-2,-,TGTGCCAGCAGCCAAGAAAAGGGGGCGGGATCTACCTACAATGAGCAGTTCTTC,CASSQEKGAGSTYNEQFF
TRBJ1-6,-,TRBV18,-,TGTGCCAGCTCACCAGACGATGTATCACCCCTCCACTTT,CASSPDDVSPLHF
TRBJ1-2,-,TRBV23-1,-,TGCGCCAGCAGTCAGGGGCGGGCACCAAGTTATGGCTACACCTTC,CASSQGRAPSYGYTF
TRBJ2-7,TRBD2,TRBV18,-,TGTGCCAGCCGCGGGACTAGCTCCTACGAGCAGTACTTC,CASRGTSSYEQYF
TRBJ2-4,-,TRBV18,-,TGTGCCAGCTCATCCAGGGATAAAAACATTCAGTACTTC,CASSSRDKNIQYF
TRBJ1-5,-,TRBV7-9,-,TGTGCCAGCAGCTTAGCGGCAGGGGACGGTCAGCCCCAGCATTTT,CASSLAAGDGQPQHF
TRBJ2-5,-,TRBV5-1,-,TGCGCCAGCAGCATCGAGGGGCAAGAGACCCAGTACTTC,CASSIEGQETQYF
TRBJ1-1,TRBD1,TRBV7-2,-,TGTGCCAGCGGACAGGGAAGAGGGAGCACTGAAGCTTTCTTT,CASGQGRGSTEAFF
TRBJ2-3,-,TRBV5-6,-,TGTGCCAGCAGCTTGGGACAGTGGGTAGATACGCAGTATTTT,CASSLGQWVDTQYF
TRBJ1-4,-,TRBV30,-,TGTGCCCTCGGAGGGATGGGGGGGGAAAAACTGTTTTTT,CALGGMGGEKLFF
TRBJ2-3,-,TRBV15,-,TGTGCCACCAGCAGAGTTAGCGCAGATACGCAGTATTTT,CATSRVSADTQYF
TRBJ1-1,TRBD1,TRBV18,-,TGTGCCAGCTCACCTCTGAGAGACAGGGCTGAAGCTTTCTTT,CASSPLRDRAEAFF
TRBJ2-7,-,TRBV4-1,-,TGCGCCAGCAGCCAAGCGTTGTCGAGCTCCTACGAGCAGTACTTC,CASSQALSSSYEQYF
TRBJ1-6,-,TRBV19,-,TGTGCCAGTAGCCAAAGGGGATATTCACCCCTCCACTTT,CASSQRGYSPLHF
TRBJ2-5,-,TRBV9,-,TGTGCCAGCAGCGTAGGAGTGGAACAAGAGACCCAGTACTTC,CASSVGVEQETQYF
TRBJ2-3,-,TRBV30,-,TGTGCCTGGAGAGGACCCCGGGTCATGCAGTATTTT,CAWRGPRVMQYF
TRBJ1-1,-,TRBV30,-,TGTGCCTGGAGTGCCAGGTCAGGCTCGACTGAAGCTTTCTTT,CAWSARSGSTEAFF
TRBJ1-1,TRBD1,TRBV10-3,-,TGTGCCATCAGTCGGCAGGGGGTCGGGAACACTGAAGCTTTCTTT,CAISRQGVGNTEAFF
TRBJ2-1,-,TRBV5-1,few,TGCGCCAGCACCGCGAGGGGGGACTCTATCAGCGAGCAGTTCTTC,CASTARGDSISEQFF
TRBJ2-7,TRBD1,TRBV5-4,-,TGTGCCAGCAGCCTTGGACAGGGGCAAATTTACGAGCAGTACTTC,CASSLGQGQIYEQYF
TRBJ1-3,-,TRBV15,-,TGTGCCACCAGCAGAGATAATGCGGGGTCCGGAAACACCATATATTTT,CATSRDNAGSGNTIYF
TRBJ2-3,-,TRBV7-9,-,TGTGCCAGCAGCTTAGCGGGGCCGGGAGACACAGATACGCAGTATTTT,CASSLAGPGDTDTQYF
TRBJ2-1,-,TRBV3-1/TRBV3-2,-,TGTGCCAGCAGCCACCCGGCCCTGGCCAATGAGCAGTTCTTC,CASSHPALANEQFF
TRBJ1-2,TRBD1,TRBV6-5,-,TGTGCCAGCAGTCTCGGGGGACAGGCGGGAGGCTACACCTTC,CASSLGGQAGGYTF
TRBJ1-2,TRBD1,TRBV6-2/TRBV6-3,once,TGTGCCAGCAGTTACTCGTTCCGGGACAGTAATGGCTACACCTTC,CASSYSFRDSNGYTF
TRBJ1-2,TRBD1,TRBV3-1/TRBV3-2,-,TGTGCCAGCAGCCTTTCTTCCTTACGGACAGGAGCCTATGGCTACACCTTC,CASSLSSLRTGAYGYTF